The sequence of this TCR beta chain was determined in a study of T cells after yellow fever vaccination. This clonotype occurred many times. Its antigen is still unknown. Between the trimmed V and J ends, which lost 5 bases and 6 bases, there was a span of 11 bases. The CDR3 is 13 amino acids. CDR1 is SEHNR, CDR2 FQNEAQ, per germline (reference sequence). The study's findings and limits: The study found a weaker secondary response that peaked faster, day 5 versus 15.

Making TCR cDNA involved 5'RACE template switching, which added UMIs and a universal primer site. MiXCR, applied by TCRdb to the 5' RACE reads, yields one record per CDR3 protein. The data contain around 350,000 distinct CDR3 sequences, roughly 6.2% of them seen just once; the ten biggest clones take up about 15%. This sequence was found in a young man who received the YFV17D yellow fever vaccine. The chain carries TRBV7-9 and TRBJ2-1; D gene ambiguous. The specimen comprised PBMCs, sampled 5 days after the yellow fever booster vaccination. Here the CDR3 reads CASSPLIPNEQFF. The CDR3 bases are TGTGCCAGCAGCCCGTTGATCCCCAATGAGCAGTTCTTC.